Below are 24 T cell receptor beta chains sequenced from a single sample in a study of blood T cell repertoires in COVID-19. Sequenced by immunoSEQ multiplex PCR; TCRdb stores in-frame clones only, minus some. The sample lists around 100,000 clones, roughly 92% occurring once. The sequencing input was peripheral blood. Receptor source: a man aged 65 to 79 with acute or convalescent COVID-19.

The rearrangement links TRBV5-1 to TRBJ2-7; D gene uncertain. V gave up 5 bases and J gave up 2 bases, with 5 bases separating them. This CDR3 has 11 amino acids. From germline, CDR1 is SGHRS and CDR2 YFSETQ. The DNA of the CDR3 is TGCGCCAGCAGAGAGGCCTACGAGCAGTACTTC. As protein: CASREAYEQYF. The full variable domain, in which reference TRBV5-1 and TRBJ2-7 provide the parts outside the CDR3, is KAGVTQTPRYLIKTRGQQVTLSCSPISGHRSVSWYQQTPGQGLQFLFEYFSETQRNKGNFPGRFSGRQFSNSRSEMNVSTLELGDSALYLCASREAYEQYFGPGTRLTVT.

The chain combines TRBV3-1 (or the pseudogene TRBV3-2) with TRBJ1-4, with 9 bases aligning to TRBD1. Looked up from germline, CDR1 is LGHDT and CDR2 is YNNKEL (reference sequence). There are 19 residues in the CDR3. With V trimmed by 0 bases and J by 8 bases, 16 bases remained unmatched. DNA of the CDR3: TGTGCCAGCAGCCAAGATCCAGGACAGGGGATCAGTTTGGGGGAAAAACTGTTTTTT. Translated: CASSQDPGQGISLGEKLFF.

The gene calls are TRBV5-1 and TRBJ1-6; maybe TRBD1 (5 bases). The CDR3 is made up of 15 amino acids. Germline loops: CDR1 SGHRS, CDR2 YFSETQ. V lost 0 bases and J 7 bases, leaving 11 bases between the germline ends. The CDR3 DNA reads as TGCGCCAGCAGCTTGGTAGACAGTCCAAATTCACCCCTCCACTTT. Encoded protein: CASSLVDSPNSPLHF.

This chain links TRBV18 with TRBJ1-6; D may be TRBD1 (6 bases). The V gene's germline CDR1 is KGHSH and CDR2 LQKENI. The V gene lost 5 bases and the J gene lost 0 bases, with 8 bases spanning the gap. The CDR3 spans 15 residues. The CDR3 here is CASSRGSSYNSPLHF. The CDR3 DNA is TGTGCCAGCTCAAGGGGGAGCTCCTATAATTCACCCCTCCACTTT.

This clone was seen a single time. V is TRBV18 and J is TRBJ1-1; D possibly corresponds to TRBD1 (5 bases). Germline-derived CDR1 and CDR2 are KGHSH and LQKENI. Trimming cost V 6 bases and J 11 bases, with 19 bases left between them. The CDR3 consists of 13 residues. The CDR3 loop reads CASSIDKGIMAFF. CDR3 coding DNA: TGTGCCAGCTCCATAGACAAGGGGATTATGGCTTTCTTT.

This clone was seen once. The V gene is TRBV10-3, the J gene TRBJ2-7, with TRBD1 identical over 9 bases. The junction had 9 bases not matched to a gene; V was cut back by 6 bases and J by 0 bases. Germline V gene data show CDR1 as ENHRY and CDR2 as SYGVKD. CDR3 size: 16 residues. CDR3 in DNA: TGTGCCATCAGGGGACAGGGTGGTTTAGGCTCCTACGAGCAGTACTTC. It specifies CAIRGQGGLGSYEQYF.

This rearrangement joins TRBV11-2 to TRBJ1-1, with TRBD1 as a possible D gene (6 bases). This CDR3 comprises 14 residues. Germline V gene sequence: CDR1 SGHAT, CDR2 FQNNGV. V was clipped by 0 bases and J by 9 bases, with 14 bases between them. CDR3 amino acids: CASSLEAGASKAFF. The CDR3 DNA is TGTGCCAGCAGCTTAGAAGCGGGGGCATCGAAAGCTTTCTTT.

V gene TRBV19 combines with J gene TRBJ1-2; 9 nucleotides agree with TRBD1. CDR1 and CDR2 from the germline V gene are LNHDA and SQIVND (reference sequence). Unmatched junction bases numbered 9, after V lost 5 bases and J lost 8 bases. The CDR3 spans 14 residues. This CDR3 reads CASSVPQGAWGYTF. As DNA, the CDR3 is TGTGCCAGTAGTGTACCACAGGGGGCGTGGGGCTACACCTTC.

V gene TRBV5-1 combines with J gene TRBJ2-5; D may be TRBD2 (5 bases). The CDR3 runs to 13 residues. Trimming took 4 bases from V and 3 from J, leaving 10 bases between them. Germline CDR1 and CDR2: SGHRS and YFSETQ. The CDR3 DNA reads TGCGCCAGCAGCGTAGGACTGGAAGAGACCCAGTACTTC. The encoded protein is CASSVGLEETQYF.

This rearrangement joins TRBV5-4 to TRBJ1-1; the D gene is possibly TRBD1 (6 bases). Germline-derived CDR1 and CDR2 are SGHNT and YYREEE (reference sequence). Trimming cost V 4 bases and J 0 bases, with 13 bases left between them. The CDR3 has 15 residues. CDR3 amino acids: CASSITGQMNTEAFF. The CDR3 nucleotides are TGTGCCAGCAGCATAACCGGACAGATGAACACTGAAGCTTTCTTT.

V gene TRBV7-9 combines with J gene TRBJ2-5; 10 nucleotides match TRBD1. The CDR3 has 16 amino acids. Germline V gene lookup returns CDR1 SEHNR and CDR2 FQNEAQ (reference sequence). V dropped 6 bases and J dropped 5; count of bases not matched to a gene: 12. CDR3 amino acids: CASRAWDRGFEETQYF. CDR3 bases: TGTGCCAGCAGAGCCTGGGACAGGGGTTTCGAGGAGACCCAGTACTTC.

V is TRBV19 and J is TRBJ2-5; 13 nucleotides align to TRBD2. The CDR3 runs to 18 residues. The V segment lost 1 base and the J segment 2 bases; nucleotides outside the gene matches: 7. CDR1 is LNHDA and CDR2 is SQIVND in the germline V gene (reference sequence). In DNA form, the CDR3 reads TGTGCCAGTAGTATAGGAAGACTAGCGGGGGGCGAACAAGAGACCCAGTACTTC. This sequence encodes CASSIGRLAGGEQETQYF.

The chain joins TRBV13 to TRBJ1-1, with D possibly matching TRBD1 (5 bases). V lost 7 bases to trimming and J lost 0 bases, with 12 bases between them. Germline CDR1 PRHDT, CDR2 FYEKMQ (reference sequence). The CDR3 sequence is 14 residues long. CDR3 nucleotides: TGTGCCAGCAACCGGGGACTAATGAACACTGAAGCTTTCTTT. Amino acid sequence: CASNRGLMNTEAFF.

The chain recombines TRBV12-5 with TRBJ2-5; perhaps TRBD2 as D (6 bases). The CDR3 runs 17 residues. CDR1 and CDR2 from the germline V gene are LGHNT and FRNRAP. Between the trimmed V and J ends, which lost 3 bases and 2 bases, there was a span of 19 bases. The CDR3 here is CASGFGATAGGQETQYF. CDR3 in DNA: TGTGCTAGTGGTTTTGGGGCCACCGCTGGGGGGCAAGAGACCCAGTACTTC. The full variable domain, its missing parts supplied by reference TRBV12-5 and TRBJ2-5, is DARVTQTPRHKVTEMGQEVTMRCQPILGHNTVFWYRQTMMQGLELLAYFRNRAPLDDSGMPKDRFSAEMPDATLATLKIQPSEPRDSAVYFCASGFGATAGGQETQYFGPGTRLLVL.

CDR3 sequence: CAVEKSSSYNSPLHF. CDR3 nucleotides: TGTGCCGTTGAGAAGAGTAGCTCCTATAATTCACCCCTCCACTTT. V gene TRBV6-5 combines with J gene TRBJ1-6; D is unresolved. The CDR3 covers 15 residues. V lost 11 bases to trimming and J lost 0 bases, with 14 bases between them. Germline CDR1 reads MNHEY; CDR2 reads SVGAGI.

The V call is TRBV9, the J call TRBJ2-1; TRBD2 agrees at 10 bases. Germline V gene sequence: CDR1 SGDLS, CDR2 YYNGEE. The V and J ends lost 0 bases and 8 bases, in that order; junction bases with no gene match: 5. The CDR3 loop spans 15 amino acids. The CDR3 loop is CASSVVAGGTYEQFF. The CDR3 nucleotides read TGTGCCAGCAGCGTAGTAGCGGGAGGTACGTATGAGCAGTTCTTC. Drawing the rest from reference TRBV9 and TRBJ2-1, the complete variable domain is DSGVTQTPKHLITATGQRVTLRCSPRSGDLSVYWYQQSLDQGLQFLIQYYNGEERAKGNILERFSAQQFPDLHSELNLSSLELGDSALYFCASSVVAGGTYEQFFGPGTRLTVL.

The chain has TRBV11-2 and TRBJ2-2; D perhaps matches TRBD2 (6 bases). The CDR3 has 19 residues. The V gene lost 3 bases and the J gene lost 4 bases, with 24 bases spanning the gap. The germline CDR1 and CDR2 sequences are SGHAT and FQNNGV. In nucleotides, the CDR3 is TGTGCCAGCAGCTTGGAAACGGATCCGGGACTCCCGAGCACCGGGGAGCTGTTTTTT. Its protein product is CASSLETDPGLPSTGELFF.

The V gene is TRBV4-2, the J gene TRBJ1-4; D is unresolved. V lost 6 bases and J lost 5, with 13 bases in between. The CDR3 consists of 14 residues. Germline-derived CDR1 and CDR2 are LGHNA and YNFKEQ. The CDR3 reads CASRIYCFNEKLFF. For the CDR3, the DNA is TGTGCCAGCAGGATTTACTGCTTCAATGAAAAACTGTTTTTT.

The chain recombines TRBV28 with TRBJ1-2; D is uncertain. This CDR3 has 12 residues. Germline loops: CDR1 MDHEN, CDR2 SYDVKM. V lost 2 bases and J lost 6, with 7 bases in between. The CDR3 DNA is TGTGCCAGCAGTTTAGACATTCATGGCTACACCTTC. This codes for CASSLDIHGYTF.

The genes are TRBV27 and TRBJ1-6, with D tentatively TRBD1 (6 bases). Trimming cost V 4 bases and J 3 bases, with 13 bases left between them. Germline V gene lookup returns CDR1 MNHEY and CDR2 SMNVEV (reference sequence). This CDR3 comprises 16 residues. The CDR3: CASSSLGRGYNSPLHF. CDR3 nucleotide sequence: TGTGCCAGCAGTTCTTTGGGCAGGGGCTATAATTCACCCCTCCACTTT.

J is TRBJ1-2 and V is TRBV25-1, with 11 bases lining up with TRBD1. The CDR3 spans 18 residues. Germline loops: CDR1 MGHDK, CDR2 SYGVNS. The trim removed 5 bases at V and 2 bases at J, leaving 13 bases unmatched. CDR3 loop: CASSPGLRDRGSNYGYTF. The DNA of the CDR3 is TGTGCCAGCAGTCCGGGCCTTAGGGACAGGGGGTCGAACTATGGCTACACCTTC.

This chain connects TRBV6-6 to TRBJ2-3; 9 bases agree with TRBD2. Trimming removed 8 bases from V and 2 bases from J; junction bases left unmatched: 8. The CDR3 has 15 amino acids. CDR1 is MNHNY, CDR2 SVGAGI, per germline (reference sequence). This chain's CDR3 is CASAGAGGPTDTQYF. The CDR3 nucleotides are TGTGCCAGCGCCGGAGCGGGAGGACCCACAGATACGCAGTATTTT.

The chain carries TRBV2 and TRBJ1-4; a weak D match, TRBD1 (5 bases). Looked up from germline, CDR1 is SNHLY and CDR2 is FYNNEI. Trimming shortened V by 10 bases and J by 1 base, and 10 bases separated the two germline ends. The CDR3 is 13 amino acids. The CDR3 sequence is CANQGETNEKLFF. The CDR3 DNA reads TGTGCCAACCAGGGTGAAACTAATGAAAAACTGTTTTTT.

This chain uses TRBV6-5 with TRBJ2-7; TRBD1 might be the D (5 bases). The CDR3 spans 15 residues. CDR1 MNHEY and CDR2 SVGAGI come from the germline V gene. With 0 bases removed from V and 6 bases from J, the gap between germline ends came to 15 bases. CDR3 nucleotides: TGTGCCAGCAGTTACTCGGGGCACCTCCTTGGCGAGCAGTACTTC. Translation: CASSYSGHLLGEQYF.